The next 5 T cell receptor beta chains were all read from a single sample in a study of beta chain features in type 1 diabetes. These TCRs' antigens remain unknown. General study results and limits: Moderately but significantly shorter TCRB CDR3s were found in Type 1 diabetes patients in all four CD4+ subsets.

The authors reverse transcribed all of the isolated RNA, so sequencing captured expressed TCRB transcripts. Clones were read by immunoSEQ multiplex PCR, and TCRdb kept only the in-frame ones, dropping some. The top ten clones hold about 0.01% of a sample with about 360,000 clones, around 12% of them seen once. Sequencing input: naive CD4+ T cells from blood. The receptors derive from a woman aged 18-29 years with type 1 diabetes.

The chain couples TRBV5-6 to TRBJ2-7, with D hard to call. This CDR3 spans 15 amino acids. Germline V lookup: CDR1 SGHDT, CDR2 YYEEEE. V dropped 4 bases and J dropped 0 bases, with 14 bases sitting between them. For the CDR3, the DNA is TGTGCCAGCAGCAAGAGTGTTGCCGTCTCCTACGAGCAGTACTTC. The encoded protein is CASSKSVAVSYEQYF.

This clone was detected only a few times. The CDR3 DNA reads as TGTGCCAGCAGGGCGGGGACTAGCCCAGGAGAGACCCAGTACTTC. Its protein is CASRAGTSPGETQYF. The J gene is TRBJ2-5, the V gene TRBV2; TRBD2 matches at 9 bases. This CDR3 is built from 15 residues. The V gene's germline CDR1 is SNHLY and CDR2 FYNNEI. Trimming removed 6 bases from V and 4 bases from J; junction bases left unmatched: 9.

To note about this clone: The sample has other DNA sequences that encode this CDR3 too. This chain links TRBV18 with TRBJ1-2; TRBD1 is a possible D gene (5 bases). Germline lookup yields CDR1 KGHSH and CDR2 LQKENI. The CDR3 spans 13 residues. The ends were cut back, 3 bases at V and 3 bases at J, with 8 bases in the middle. The CDR3 is CASSPDSDYGYTF. The CDR3 DNA sequence: TGTGCCAGCTCACCCGACAGTGACTATGGCTACACCTTC.

The chain links TRBV30 to TRBJ2-5, with 9 bases lining up with TRBD2. This CDR3 is built from 12 residues. Trimming took 5 bases from V and 5 from J; bases not matched to a gene: 3. CDR1 and CDR2 (germline): GTSNPN, SVGIG (reference sequence). The CDR3 DNA follows: TGTGCCTGGGGACTAGCGAGGGAGACCCAGTACTTC. This gives the protein CAWGLARETQYF.

V is TRBV28 and J is TRBJ2-7; TRBD1 matches at 7 bases. The junction had 9 bases not matched to a gene; V was cut back by 6 bases and J by 1 base. CDR3 size: 15 residues. The germline gives CDR1 MDHEN, CDR2 SYDVKM. CDR3 nucleotides: TGTGCCAGCAGGCCAGACAGGGAAGGGTCCTACGAGCAGTACTTC. Translating it yields CASRPDREGSYEQYF.